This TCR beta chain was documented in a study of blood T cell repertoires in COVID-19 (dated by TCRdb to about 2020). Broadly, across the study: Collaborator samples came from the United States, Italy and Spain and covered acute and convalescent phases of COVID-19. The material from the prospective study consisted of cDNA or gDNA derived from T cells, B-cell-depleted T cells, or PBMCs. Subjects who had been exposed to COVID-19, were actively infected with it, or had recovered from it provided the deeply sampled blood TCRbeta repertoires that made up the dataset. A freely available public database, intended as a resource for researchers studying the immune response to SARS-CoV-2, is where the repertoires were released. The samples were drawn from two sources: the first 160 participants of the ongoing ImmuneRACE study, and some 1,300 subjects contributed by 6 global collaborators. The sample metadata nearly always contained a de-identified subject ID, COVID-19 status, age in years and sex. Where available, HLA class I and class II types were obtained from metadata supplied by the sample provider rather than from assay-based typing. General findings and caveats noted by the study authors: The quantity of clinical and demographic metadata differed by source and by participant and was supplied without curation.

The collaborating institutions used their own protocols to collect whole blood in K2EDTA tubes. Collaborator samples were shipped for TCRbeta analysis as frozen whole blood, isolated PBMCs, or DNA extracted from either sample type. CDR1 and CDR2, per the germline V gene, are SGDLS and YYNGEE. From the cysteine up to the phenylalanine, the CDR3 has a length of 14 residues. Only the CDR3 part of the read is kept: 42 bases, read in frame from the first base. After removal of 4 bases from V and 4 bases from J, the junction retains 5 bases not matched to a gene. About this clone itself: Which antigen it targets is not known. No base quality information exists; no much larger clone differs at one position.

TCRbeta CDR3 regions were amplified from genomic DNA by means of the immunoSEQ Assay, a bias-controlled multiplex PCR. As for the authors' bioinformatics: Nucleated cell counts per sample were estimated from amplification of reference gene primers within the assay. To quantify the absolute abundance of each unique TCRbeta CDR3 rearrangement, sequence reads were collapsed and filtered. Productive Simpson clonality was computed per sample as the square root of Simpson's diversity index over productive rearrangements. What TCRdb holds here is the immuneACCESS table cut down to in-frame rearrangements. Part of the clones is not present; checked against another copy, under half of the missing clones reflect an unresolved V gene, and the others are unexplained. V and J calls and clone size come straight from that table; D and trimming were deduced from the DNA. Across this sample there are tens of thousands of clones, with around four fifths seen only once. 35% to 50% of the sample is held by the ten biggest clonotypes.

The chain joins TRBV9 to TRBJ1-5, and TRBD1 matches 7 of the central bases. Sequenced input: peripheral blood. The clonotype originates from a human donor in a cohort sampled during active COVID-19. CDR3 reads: CASSFGTVNQPQHF. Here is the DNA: TGTGCCAGCAGCTTTGGGACAGTTAATCAGCCCCAGCATTTT.